The clone carrying this T cell receptor beta chain was recorded once. Antigen specificity is unknown. The CDR3 totals 16 residues. Germline V gives CDR1 LGHNA, CDR2 YNFKEQ. V was pared by 4 bases and J by 7 bases, with 22 bases between. The sample comes from a study of glioma-infiltrating T cells after dendritic cell vaccination. Study context: Dendritic cells derived from monocytes and pulsed with autologous tumor lysate formed the vaccine. At biweekly intervals, patients got three intradermal dendritic cell vaccine injections.

Study-wide results and caveats: Higher TCR clonality did not directly relate to longer survival.

Primers: 60 V beta forward and 13 J beta reverse. This table comes from immunoSEQ multiplex PCR, and its TCRdb copy is limited to in-frame clones, with some not included. The sample records roughly 68,000 clones, about 81% being singletons. The chain links TRBV4-2 to TRBJ1-2; D may be TRBD1 (6 bases). Sequencing used blood, obtained before dendritic cell vaccination. The sequence was collected from a human donor with glioblastoma. CDR3 sequence (DNA): TGTGCCAGCAGCCTTGCCCGCTCTCAACAGGGCGGTGGCTACACCTTC. Translation gives CASSLARSQQGGGYTF.